These 10 T cell receptor beta chains originate from one sample sequenced in a study of CD8+CD57+ T cells in acquired aplastic anemia. Profiles of TCR beta VDJ and CDR3 were generated from a genomic DNA template. TCRdb independently ran MiXCR on the reads; one entry per CDR3 protein. The repertoire holds around 190,000 distinct CDR3 sequences, with 61% as singletons. Sequencing used sorted CD4+, CD8+, or CD8+CD57+ T cells (not recorded which) from PBMCs. The receptors shown here come from a human donor in good health.

This clonotype was counted many times. This chain links TRBV30 with TRBJ2-7; D gene unclear. Trimming pared 0 bases from V and 5 bases from J, leaving 2 bases between. Per germline, CDR1 GTSNPN and CDR2 SVGIG (reference sequence). The CDR3 runs 10 residues. The CDR3 region is CAWSVNEQYF. The CDR3, as DNA: TGTGCCTGGAGTGTTAACGAGCAGTACTTC.

The genes are TRBV20-1 and TRBJ1-1; D not resolved. Germline CDR1 reads DFQATT; CDR2 reads SNEGSKA (reference sequence). This CDR3 contains 18 residues. The V and J ends lost 1 base and 1 base respectively, with 22 bases between them. The CDR3 DNA is TGCAGTGCTAGAGGACGCGACACCAAATACCATCGGAACACTGAAGCTTTCTTT. It yields the protein CSARGRDTKYHRNTEAFF.

In this sample, this clonotype turned up many times. CDR3 bases: TGTGCCAGCAGCCTCCAGGGGACAGGGGCGTACTACAATGAGCAGTTCTTC. This translates into CASSLQGTGAYYNEQFF. The rearrangement links TRBV13 to TRBJ2-1; 10 bases are a match to TRBD1. The CDR3 sequence is 17 residues long. V trimming: 5 bases; J trimming: 3 bases; junction bases outside the gene matches: 10. The germline CDR1 and CDR2 sequences are PRHDT and FYEKMQ (reference sequence).

This clonotype was observed once. The chain joins TRBV10-3 to TRBJ2-1; a weak D match, TRBD2 (5 bases). This CDR3 region has 13 residues. Trimming cost V 4 bases and J 9 bases, with 13 bases left between them. Germline-derived CDR1 and CDR2 are ENHRY and SYGVKD. The CDR3 spells CAISGGLEGEQFF. CDR3 DNA sequence: TGTGCCATCAGTGGAGGTCTAGAGGGTGAGCAGTTCTTC.

The rearrangement uses TRBV19 and TRBJ2-1; D unresolved. V was clipped by 5 bases and J by 15 bases, with 8 bases between them. CDR1 is LNHDA and CDR2 is SQIVND in the germline V gene (reference sequence). This CDR3 is 9 amino acids long. In DNA form, the CDR3 reads TGTGCCAGTAGTCATACCCCGTTCTTC. Amino acids: CASSHTPFF.

This clonotype was seen many times. The V and J genes are TRBV7-9 and TRBJ2-7; D gene ambiguous. The CDR3 contains 14 residues. V lost 5 bases and J lost 0, with 11 bases in between. Germline CDR1 reads SEHNR; CDR2 reads FQNEAQ (reference sequence). CDR3 coding DNA: TGTGCCAGCAGCCCACGCGAATTCTCCTACGAGCAGTACTTC. This sequence encodes CASSPREFSYEQYF.

This clonotype was counted a few times. This chain connects TRBV5-1 to TRBJ2-7; the D is unclear. Germline V gene sequence: CDR1 SGHRS, CDR2 YFSETQ. The CDR3 is made up of 12 amino acids. V was pared by 3 bases and J by 4 bases, with 8 bases between. This chain's CDR3 is CASSSGRYEQYF. Here the CDR3 DNA reads TGCGCCAGCAGCTCCGGACGGTACGAGCAGTACTTC.

J is TRBJ2-1 and V is TRBV29-1; a possible D gene is TRBD1 (6 bases). The V and J ends lost 0 bases and 0 bases respectively, with 15 bases between them. Germline CDR1 is SQVTM and CDR2 is ANQGSEA. The CDR3 is 17 amino acids. The CDR3, as DNA: TGCAGCGTTGAAGATGCTGGGGGCCTGAGCTCCTACAATGAGCAGTTCTTC. Translation: CSVEDAGGLSSYNEQFF.

The chain combines TRBV9 with TRBJ2-1; 7 positions agree with TRBD1. The CDR3 runs 14 residues. Looked up from germline, CDR1 is SGDLS and CDR2 is YYNGEE. V shed 2 bases, J shed 7 bases, and the junction held 6 bases outside the gene matches. CDR3 region: CASSVAGGKNEQFF. In nucleotides, the CDR3 is TGTGCCAGCAGCGTGGCAGGGGGAAAGAATGAGCAGTTCTTC. Filled out from reference TRBV9 and TRBJ2-1, the complete variable domain reads DSGVTQTPKHLITATGQRVTLRCSPRSGDLSVYWYQQSLDQGLQFLIQYYNGEERAKGNILERFSAQQFPDLHSELNLSSLELGDSALYFCASSVAGGKNEQFFGPGTRLTVL.

The CDR3 DNA reads as TGCGCCAGCAGCGTAACAGGGAGGGGAAACGAGCAGTACTTC. Residues: CASSVTGRGNEQYF. This chain links TRBV5-1 with TRBJ2-7, with D possibly being TRBD2 (7 bases). Germline lookup yields CDR1 SGHRS and CDR2 YFSETQ. The CDR3 has 14 amino acids. Trimming took off 4 bases at V and 5 bases at J, with 16 bases between the two ends.